This TCR beta chain is from a study of T cell changes during pregnancy in multiple sclerosis. Sequencing used immunoSEQ multiplex PCR; TCRdb keeps in-frame clones, though not all of them. Of about 36,000 clones listed, about 88% were seen once; the top ten hold roughly 10%. Trimming took off 0 bases at V and 3 bases at J, with 8 bases between the two ends. This CDR3 has 14 residues. Germline loops: CDR1 LNHDA, CDR2 SQIVND (reference sequence). The genes are TRBV19 and TRBJ1-1; D possibly corresponds to TRBD1 (6 bases). Sample: CD8+ T cells from peripheral blood mononuclear cells, taken in the third trimester of pregnancy. The source is a female donor with multiple sclerosis, enrolled in a pregnancy study. The CDR3: CASSIEGADTEAFF. Here the CDR3 DNA reads TGTGCCAGTAGTATAGAGGGGGCCGACACTGAAGCTTTCTTT.